Below, 10 T cell receptor beta chains from the same sample are listed, as sequenced in a study of blood T cell repertoires in COVID-19. Some clones are missing from TCRdb's copy, which holds only in-frame ones; the method was immunoSEQ multiplex PCR. The sample carries hundreds of thousands of clones, 80% to 90% recorded once. The sequenced material came from peripheral blood. All receptors come from a man at least 80 years old with acute or convalescent COVID-19.

This chain joins TRBV20-1 and TRBJ2-5; TRBD2 is a possible D gene (5 bases). The length of the CDR3 is 14 residues. Looked up from germline, CDR1 is DFQATT and CDR2 is SNEGSKA (reference sequence). V gave up 3 bases and J gave up 5 bases, with 16 bases separating them. In DNA, the CDR3 is TGCAGTGCTAGTAGAGGGTCCGTCTCGGAGACCCAGTACTTC. This gives the protein CSASRGSVSETQYF.

The table lists this clone with a count of one. The rearrangement uses TRBV9 and TRBJ2-1; maybe TRBD1 (6 bases). V was pared by 3 bases and J by 6 bases, with 19 bases between. This CDR3 is 16 amino acids long. Germline CDR1 is SGDLS and CDR2 is YYNGEE. Here the CDR3 DNA reads TGTGCCAGCAGCGCAAACGGGACCAGGGGACGCAATGAGCAGTTCTTC. Encoded protein: CASSANGTRGRNEQFF.

The genes are TRBV19 and TRBJ2-5, with TRBD1 as a possible D gene (6 bases). Germline-derived CDR1 and CDR2 are LNHDA and SQIVND (reference sequence). V dropped 8 bases and J dropped 5 bases, with 15 bases sitting between them. The CDR3 runs 13 residues. The CDR3 reads CASGNREWETQYF. CDR3 nucleotide sequence: TGTGCCAGTGGGAACAGGGAGTGGGAGACCCAGTACTTC.

This sequence joins TRBV4-3 and TRBJ1-2; 9 positions match TRBD1. The germline CDR1 and CDR2 sequences are LGHNA and YSLEER. V lost 0 bases, J lost 4 bases, and 3 bases stayed unmatched. This CDR3 contains 15 residues. The CDR3 bases are TGCGCCAGCAGCCAAGACCAGGGACAGGGCTATGGCTACACCTTC. Its protein is CASSQDQGQGYGYTF.

This clone was seen once. The V call is TRBV12-3 or TRBV12-4, the J call TRBJ1-2; D remains ambiguous. Trimming shortened V by 1 base and J by 5 bases, and 5 bases separated the two germline ends. The CDR3 contains 12 residues. CDR3: CASSLVLYGYTF. CDR3 nucleotide sequence: TGTGCCAGCAGTTTAGTATTGTATGGCTACACCTTC.

The chain employs TRBV6-2 or TRBV6-3 and TRBJ2-1; TRBD2 matches 9 bases. The CDR3 loop spans 16 amino acids. The V gene's germline CDR1 is MNHEY and CDR2 SVGEGT. V lost 4 bases, J lost 6 bases, and 10 bases stayed unmatched. CDR3 nucleotide sequence: TGTGCCAGCAGTTCCCCGATAGCGGGAGCGTCCAATGAGCAGTTCTTC. As protein: CASSSPIAGASNEQFF.

This clone was counted a few times. This chain links TRBV27 with TRBJ2-1, with a weak D call TRBD2 (5 bases). Germline CDR1 is MNHEY and CDR2 is SMNVEV (reference sequence). V lost 1 base, J lost 10 bases, and 11 bases lay in between. This CDR3 region has 13 residues. In DNA form, the CDR3 reads TGTGCCAGCAGTTTATACGTGGCGGGCGAGCAGTTCTTC. This translates into CASSLYVAGEQFF.

This clone has just a few counts. The chain couples TRBV3-1 (or the pseudogene TRBV3-2) to TRBJ2-3; no clear D gene. The germline gives CDR1 LGHDT, CDR2 YNNKEL (reference sequence). V lost 1 base and J 0 bases, leaving 5 bases between the germline ends. The CDR3 totals 14 residues. CDR3 sequence reads: CASSQVRSTDTQYF. In DNA, the CDR3 is TGTGCCAGCAGCCAAGTCAGGAGCACAGATACGCAGTATTTT.

V is TRBV7-9 and J is TRBJ1-1; no reliable D call. The CDR3 sequence is 13 residues long. Trimming stripped 1 base from V and 2 bases from J, with 5 bases between. The germline V gene has CDR1 SEHNR and CDR2 FQNEAQ (reference sequence). The CDR3 coding sequence is TGTGCCAGCAGCTTAGGGAGCAACACTGAAGCTTTCTTT. Protein sequence: CASSLGSNTEAFF.

The chain links TRBV4-1 to TRBJ2-3; maybe TRBD2 (6 bases). Germline loops: CDR1 MGHRA, CDR2 YSYEKL. This CDR3 spans 15 amino acids. V gave up 1 base and J gave up 0 bases, with 8 bases separating them. CDR3 bases: TGCGCCAGCAGCCAAGGTAGCGGAAGCACAGATACGCAGTATTTT. As protein: CASSQGSGSTDTQYF.